The 23 T cell receptor beta chains presented below share a single source sample, sequenced in a study of blood T cell repertoires in COVID-19. Some clones are missing from TCRdb's copy, which holds only in-frame ones; the method was immunoSEQ multiplex PCR. The table lists roughly 340,000 clones, 85% to 90% of them singletons, with approximately 1% in the top ten. Material for sequencing was PBMCs or T cells enriched from blood (not recorded which). The receptors originated from a man younger than 35 who had recovered from COVID-19.

The V and J genes are TRBV6-5 and TRBJ1-6; TRBD1 is a possible D gene (5 bases). The CDR3 sequence is 14 residues long. Deletions cut 8 bases from V and 4 bases from J, with 12 bases between. Germline V gene sequence: CDR1 MNHEY, CDR2 SVGAGI. CDR3 protein: CASLLSGYNSPLHF. The CDR3 DNA reads as TGTGCCAGCCTTTTATCAGGGTATAATTCACCCCTCCACTTT.

The chain combines TRBV5-4 with TRBJ1-1, with a possible D match to TRBD1 (6 bases). Trimming cost V 0 bases and J 4 bases, with 16 bases left between them. This CDR3 is built from 16 residues. Germline CDR1 reads SGHNT; CDR2 reads YYREEE (reference sequence). As DNA, the CDR3 is TGTGCCAGCAGCTTGGATGGACAGATCAGGGGCACTGAAGCTTTCTTT. Protein: CASSLDGQIRGTEAFF.

The J gene is TRBJ1-2, the V gene TRBV5-6; unclear D gene. The V end was cut by 1 base, the J end by 2 bases, with 6 bases between. CDR1 is SGHDT, CDR2 YYEEEE, per germline. CDR3 size: 13 residues. CDR3 residues: CASSLNRNYGYTF. The DNA of the CDR3 is TGTGCCAGCAGCTTGAACAGAAACTATGGCTACACCTTC.

Remarks on this clone: Different DNA sequences within this sample yield the same CDR3. The rearrangement uses TRBV12-3 or TRBV12-4 and TRBJ1-2; D remains unclear. V dropped 7 bases and J dropped 2 bases, with 8 bases sitting between them. The CDR3 covers 12 residues. The CDR3 loop is CASTRGNYGYTF. CDR3 coding DNA: TGTGCCAGCACCCGCGGGAACTATGGCTACACCTTC.

V gene TRBV29-1 combines with J gene TRBJ1-1; D is ambiguous. The CDR3 consists of 15 residues. Germline CDR1 SQVTM, CDR2 ANQGSEA. The ends were cut back, 6 bases at V and 3 bases at J, with 20 bases in the middle. In DNA, the CDR3 is TGCAGCGTCGTACCTCAAACGGGAGGAGACACTGAAGCTTTCTTT. Its translation is CSVVPQTGGDTEAFF.

CDR3 DNA: TGTGCCAGCAGTTTAGCGCCCTATAGCAATCAGCCCCAGCATTTT. Protein sequence: CASSLAPYSNQPQHF. The V call is TRBV28, the J call TRBJ1-5; no firm D call. The germline CDR1 and CDR2 sequences are MDHEN and SYDVKM. The CDR3 length is 15 residues. The germline V and J ends were trimmed by 2 bases and 0 bases, with 8 bases remaining between them.

This clone was observed a handful of times. The chain links TRBV7-3 to TRBJ2-1; 9 positions match TRBD2. The J segment lost 4 bases and the V segment lost 5 bases, leaving 6 bases of the junction unmatched. Germline V gives CDR1 SGHTA, CDR2 FQGTGA. This CDR3 contains 15 residues. CDR3 amino acids: CASSESGGPYNEQFF. CDR3 nucleotides: TGTGCCAGCAGCGAAAGCGGGGGGCCTTACAATGAGCAGTTCTTC. The whole variable domain, filled in from reference TRBV7-3 and TRBJ2-1, reads GAGVSQTPSNKVTEKGKYVELRCDPISGHTALYWYRQSLGQGPEFLIYFQGTGAADDSGLPNDRFFAVRPEGSVSTLKIQRTERGDSAVYLCASSESGGPYNEQFFGPGTRLTVL.

This clone is a singleton in its sample. The chain links TRBV15 to TRBJ2-3; TRBD2 aligns across 8 bases. The junction had 10 bases not matched to a gene; V was cut back by 1 base and J by 4 bases. Per the germline V gene, CDR1 is LNHNV and CDR2 is YYDKDF (reference sequence). The CDR3 runs 17 residues. CDR3 in DNA: TGTGCCACCAGCAGAGCTCTGCTAGCGGGTGCCTCAGATACGCAGTATTTT. This gives the protein CATSRALLAGASDTQYF. Filled out from reference TRBV15 and TRBJ2-3, the complete variable domain reads DAMVIQNPRYQVTQFGKPVTLSCSQTLNHNVMYWYQQKSSQAPKLLFHYYDKDFNNEADTPDNFQSRRPNTSFCFLDIRSPGLGDTAMYLCATSRALLAGASDTQYFGPGTRLTVL.

The rearrangement uses TRBV19 and TRBJ1-5; D is perhaps TRBD1 (6 bases). Germline CDR1 LNHDA, CDR2 SQIVND (reference sequence). V gave up 4 bases and J gave up 4 bases, with 17 bases separating them. The CDR3 has 16 residues. CDR3 amino acids: CASSTTKDRTNQPQHF. DNA of the CDR3: TGTGCCAGTAGTACCACCAAGGACAGAACTAATCAGCCCCAGCATTTT.

V usage is TRBV5-8 and J usage is TRBJ2-1, with 8 positions matching TRBD2. This CDR3 is 15 amino acids long. V shed 2 bases and J 3 bases; nucleotides not matched to a gene: 4. The germline gives CDR1 SGHTS, CDR2 YDEGEE. The CDR3 reads CASSFNAGGYNEQFF. The CDR3 DNA is TGTGCCAGCAGCTTCAATGCGGGGGGCTACAATGAGCAGTTCTTC.

The rearrangement uses TRBV4-1 and TRBJ2-7; 8 positions agree with TRBD1. J lost 4 bases, V lost 5 bases, and 10 bases had no gene match. In germline, CDR1 is MGHRA, CDR2 YSYEKL. This CDR3 comprises 15 residues. The CDR3 DNA follows: TGCGCCAGCAGCACGGAGACAGGGGCGGGGTACGAGCAGTACTTC. Protein: CASSTETGAGYEQYF.

V usage is TRBV28 and J usage is TRBJ2-7, with TRBD2 matching over 15 bases. Germline V gene lookup returns CDR1 MDHEN and CDR2 SYDVKM. V lost 4 bases to trimming and J lost 6 bases; unmatched junction nucleotides: 4. The CDR3 covers 15 residues. CDR3 DNA: TGTGCCAGCAGTTATTGGGGACTAGCGGGAGGCGAGCAGTACTTC. Its protein product is CASSYWGLAGGEQYF. The entire variable domain, with the rest obtained from reference TRBV28 and TRBJ2-7, is as follows: DVKVTQSSRYLVKRTGEKVFLECVQDMDHENMFWYRQDPGLGLRLIYFSYDVKMKEKGDIPEGYSVSREKKERFSLILESASTNQTSMYLCASSYWGLAGGEQYFGPGTRLTVT.

V is TRBV18 and J is TRBJ2-2; TRBD1 might be the D (6 bases). V lost 4 bases and J 1 base, leaving 10 bases between the germline ends. This CDR3 spans 15 amino acids. The germline V gene encodes CDR1 KGHSH and CDR2 LQKENI. The CDR3 sequence is CASSLRGENTGELFF. For the CDR3, the DNA is TGTGCCAGCTCACTCAGGGGCGAGAACACCGGGGAGCTGTTTTTT.

The chain recombines TRBV19 with TRBJ2-7, with 10 bases lining up with TRBD1. The CDR3 covers 14 residues. The germline CDR1 and CDR2 sequences are LNHDA and SQIVND (reference sequence). The J segment lost 7 bases and the V segment lost 7 bases, leaving 10 bases of the junction unmatched. As DNA, the CDR3 is TGTGCCAGTAAACCACCGGGACAGGGGCAAGAGCAGTACTTC. It yields the protein CASKPPGQGQEQYF.

The CDR3: CASSPSMGGEQYF. As DNA, the CDR3 is TGTGCCAGCAGCCCTTCTATGGGGGGAGAGCAGTACTTC. V gene TRBV14 combines with J gene TRBJ2-7, with a tentative D call TRBD2 (6 bases). The CDR3 sequence is 13 residues long. V dropped 4 bases and J dropped 7 bases, with 14 bases sitting between them. Germline V gene sequence: CDR1 SGHDN, CDR2 FVKESK.

The chain carries TRBV4-1 and TRBJ1-2; 8 bases align to TRBD1. The V and J ends lost 2 bases and 13 bases, in that order; junction bases with no gene match: 6. CDR3 length: 12 amino acids. Germline V gives CDR1 MGHRA, CDR2 YSYEKL. CDR3 amino acids: CASSQLRDRLTF. Here the CDR3 DNA reads TGCGCCAGCAGCCAACTCCGGGACAGGCTCACCTTC.

The chain combines TRBV5-6 with TRBJ1-2, with 9 nucleotides matching TRBD1. The length of the CDR3 is 16 residues. In germline, CDR1 is SGHDT, CDR2 YYEEEE. Germline trimming cut 4 bases from V and 4 bases from J; bases unmatched to any gene: 11. The CDR3 region has the DNA TGTGCCAGCAGCCCGGGACAGGGACGAGATAGCTATGGCTACACCTTC. Translated, it gives CASSPGQGRDSYGYTF.

V gene TRBV2 combines with J gene TRBJ2-7; 8 bases are a match to TRBD1. The CDR3 is made up of 16 amino acids. The V and J ends lost 0 bases and 3 bases, in that order; junction bases with no gene match: 7. The V gene's germline CDR1 is SNHLY and CDR2 FYNNEI. CDR3 region: CASSEADGTGLYEQYF. The CDR3 DNA reads TGTGCCAGCAGTGAAGCAGACGGGACAGGTCTCTACGAGCAGTACTTC.

The genes are TRBV6-5 and TRBJ2-7; TRBD1 matches 8 bases. The CDR3 is 14 amino acids. Trimming removed 7 bases from V and 4 bases from J; junction bases left unmatched: 9. CDR1 MNHEY and CDR2 SVGAGI come from the germline V gene. Here the CDR3 reads CASIGWDRPYEQYF. CDR3 nucleotides: TGTGCCAGCATTGGGTGGGACAGGCCTTACGAGCAGTACTTC.

This clone has just a few counts. The chain has TRBV27 and TRBJ2-7; 7 bases line up with TRBD2. The CDR3 spans 14 residues. With V trimmed by 5 bases and J by 4 bases, 8 bases remained unmatched. Germline V lookup: CDR1 MNHEY, CDR2 SMNVEV (reference sequence). The CDR3 DNA reads TGTGCCAGCAGTCTCCGGGGGGATGGGTACGAGCAGTACTTC. It codes for CASSLRGDGYEQYF.

The rearrangement uses TRBV5-6 and TRBJ1-2; D possibly corresponds to TRBD1 (6 bases). The CDR3 extends over 14 amino acids. The germline V and J ends were trimmed by 4 bases and 4 bases, with 14 bases remaining between them. Germline-derived CDR1 and CDR2 are SGHDT and YYEEEE. CDR3 residues: CASSPGQYFYGYTF. In DNA form, the CDR3 reads TGTGCCAGCAGCCCAGGACAGTATTTCTATGGCTACACCTTC.

The chain has TRBV5-1 and TRBJ1-6; TRBD1 matches at 7 bases. The V gene end was trimmed by 4 bases and the J gene end by 7 bases; junction bases not matched to a gene: 14. The CDR3 consists of 17 residues. CDR1 is SGHRS, CDR2 YFSETQ, per germline. CDR3: CASSREDRAFRNSPLHF. CDR3 nucleotide sequence: TGCGCCAGCAGCCGAGAAGACAGGGCCTTTCGCAATTCACCCCTCCACTTT. The full variable domain, in which reference TRBV5-1 and TRBJ1-6 provide the parts outside the CDR3, is KAGVTQTPRYLIKTRGQQVTLSCSPISGHRSVSWYQQTPGQGLQFLFEYFSETQRNKGNFPGRFSGRQFSNSRSEMNVSTLELGDSALYLCASSREDRAFRNSPLHFGNGTRLTVT.

The rearrangement joins TRBV9 to TRBJ1-1, with D possibly matching TRBD1 (5 bases). V was cut by 3 bases and J by 2 bases, with 11 bases left in between. Germline V gives CDR1 SGDLS, CDR2 YYNGEE. There are 14 residues in the CDR3. The CDR3 loop is CASSATVVNTEAFF. The CDR3 DNA sequence: TGTGCCAGCAGCGCGACAGTCGTCAACACTGAAGCTTTCTTT. The variable domain in full, completed from reference TRBV9 and TRBJ1-1, reads DSGVTQTPKHLITATGQRVTLRCSPRSGDLSVYWYQQSLDQGLQFLIQYYNGEERAKGNILERFSAQQFPDLHSELNLSSLELGDSALYFCASSATVVNTEAFFGQGTRLTVV.